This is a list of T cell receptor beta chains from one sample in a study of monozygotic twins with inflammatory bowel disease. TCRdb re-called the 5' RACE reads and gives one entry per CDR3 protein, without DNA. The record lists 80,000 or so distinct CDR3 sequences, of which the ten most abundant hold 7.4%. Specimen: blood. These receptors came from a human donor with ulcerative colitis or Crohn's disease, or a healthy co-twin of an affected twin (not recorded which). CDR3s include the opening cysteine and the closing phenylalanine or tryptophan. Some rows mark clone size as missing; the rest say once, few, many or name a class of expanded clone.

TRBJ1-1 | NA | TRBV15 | CATVPYLNTEAFF
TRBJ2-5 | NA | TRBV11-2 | CASTLSGYQETQYF
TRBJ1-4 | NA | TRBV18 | CASSPTGLVGTNEKLFF
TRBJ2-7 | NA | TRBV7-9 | CAGGQASEQYF
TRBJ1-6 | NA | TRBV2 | CASSERGQISSPLHF
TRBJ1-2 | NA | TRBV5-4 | CASSEGTAPNYGYTF
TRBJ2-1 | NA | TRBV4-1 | CASSHSKAGGHGEQFF
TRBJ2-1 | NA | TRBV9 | CASSVSRDRDYEQFF
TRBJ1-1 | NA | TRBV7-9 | CASSFLTEAFF
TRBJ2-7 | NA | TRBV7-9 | CASSSREYEQYF
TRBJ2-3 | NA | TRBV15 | CATNGADTQYF
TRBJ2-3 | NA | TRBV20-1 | CSAIFVHTDTQYF
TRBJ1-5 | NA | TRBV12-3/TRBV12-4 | CASSLASGQPQHF
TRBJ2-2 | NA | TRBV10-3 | CAISEVGGELFF
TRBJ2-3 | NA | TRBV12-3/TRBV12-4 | CASSARGGSPGGTDTQYF
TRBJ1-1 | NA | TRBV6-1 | CASRRARDGDTEAFF
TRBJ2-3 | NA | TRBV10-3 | CAISESKGAAQYF
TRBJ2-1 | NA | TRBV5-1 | CASSFPESSHNEQFF
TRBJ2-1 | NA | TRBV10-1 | CASSESTANNEQFF
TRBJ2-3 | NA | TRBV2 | CASSGGGTDTQYF
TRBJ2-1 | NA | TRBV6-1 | CASHPGAQNSYNEQFF
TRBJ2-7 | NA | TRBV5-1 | CASSPVTGAAYEQYF
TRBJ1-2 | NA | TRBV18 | CASSPRQENYGYTF
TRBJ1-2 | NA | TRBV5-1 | CASSWGQRPSPNYGYTF
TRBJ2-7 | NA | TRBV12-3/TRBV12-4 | CASSPPYAGRSYEQYF
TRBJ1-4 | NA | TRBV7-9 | CASSPPGTKNEKLFF
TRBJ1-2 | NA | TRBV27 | CASSRTGFYGYTF
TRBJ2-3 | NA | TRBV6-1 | CASSPGTGVNTDTQYF
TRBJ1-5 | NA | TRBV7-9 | CASSLGDDQPQHF
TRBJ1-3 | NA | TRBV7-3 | CASSLGSSGNTIYF
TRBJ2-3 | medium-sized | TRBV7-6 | CASSLGEGGTQYF
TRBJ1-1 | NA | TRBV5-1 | CASSLRASIRGVNTEAFF
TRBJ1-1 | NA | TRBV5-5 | CASSRQGLMNTEAFF
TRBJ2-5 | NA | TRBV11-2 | CASSSTGGGGTRETQYF
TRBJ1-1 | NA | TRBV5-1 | CASSVGGRDGTEAFF